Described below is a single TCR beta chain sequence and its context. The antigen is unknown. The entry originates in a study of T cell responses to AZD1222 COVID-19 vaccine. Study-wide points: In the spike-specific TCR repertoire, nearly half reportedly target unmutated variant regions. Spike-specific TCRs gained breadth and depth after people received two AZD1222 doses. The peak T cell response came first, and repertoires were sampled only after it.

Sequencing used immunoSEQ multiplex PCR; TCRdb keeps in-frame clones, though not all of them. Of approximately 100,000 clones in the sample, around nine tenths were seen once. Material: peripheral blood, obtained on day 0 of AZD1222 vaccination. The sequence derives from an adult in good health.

The CDR3 bases are TGTGCCTGGAGAGCACGAGGGGGATACGGTGGCTACACCTTC. Translation: CAWRARGGYGGYTF. The genes are TRBV30 and TRBJ1-2; TRBD1 might be the D (6 bases). CDR1 and CDR2 from the germline V gene are GTSNPN and SVGIG (reference sequence). Trimming removed 3 bases from V and 7 bases from J, with 18 bases in between. This CDR3 is built from 14 residues.